This T cell receptor (beta chain) was observed in a study of shared clonotypes between healthy human individuals. For the study at large: Those who served as donors were a couple of women and three men between the ages of 18 and 49.

Sequencing was at deep level. Clones were read by immunoSEQ multiplex PCR, and TCRdb kept only the in-frame ones, dropping some. The table records approximately 500,000 clones, almost 97% of them present only once. V lost 0 bases and J 6 bases, leaving 12 bases between the germline ends. CDR1 is SGDLS, CDR2 YYNGEE, per germline. The CDR3 length is 14 residues. As for this clone: Its antigen is still unknown.

Both subsets, CD45RA+ naive and CD45RA-negative memory, were split from the CD4+ cells. Whole-study findings and limits: Clonotype sharing levels among donors were expected to vary with sequencing depth.

This receptor was identified in a woman aged 25 to 45 in good health. V and J are TRBV9 and TRBJ1-1; no clear D gene. The specimen sequenced was naive CD4+ T cells sorted from blood. Subset noted: CD45RA+ positively selected. CDR3 coding DNA: TGTGCCAGCAGCGTAGACGCGTTGGCGGCTGAAGCTTTCTTT. This encodes CASSVDALAAEAFF. The full variable domain, completed using reference TRBV9 and TRBJ1-1, is DSGVTQTPKHLITATGQRVTLRCSPRSGDLSVYWYQQSLDQGLQFLIQYYNGEERAKGNILERFSAQQFPDLHSELNLSSLELGDSALYFCASSVDALAAEAFFGQGTRLTVV.